This entry lists 5 T cell receptor beta chains sequenced from one sample in a study of T cell repertoires and HLA-DP antigens. Data came from immunoSEQ multiplex PCR; TCRdb stores just in-frame clones and leaves some out. The sample lists approximately 110,000 clones, around 93% occurring once. These receptors have no known antigen. The sequenced sample was CD4+ T cells from PBMCs. The receptor source for this set is a woman in her late teens or twenties in good health and CMV-seronegative.

The chain is built from TRBV7-6 and TRBJ2-6, with 8 positions matching TRBD1. The germline CDR1 and CDR2 sequences are SGHVS and FNYEAQ. The CDR3 consists of 16 residues. Trimming at V came to 1 base and at J to 2 bases, leaving 1 base not matched to a gene. Here the CDR3 reads CASSLGTGTGANVLTF. The CDR3 region has the DNA TGTGCCAGCAGCTTAGGGACAGGGACTGGGGCCAACGTCCTGACTTTC.

This sequence joins TRBV9 and TRBJ2-1; D ambiguous. Germline V lookup: CDR1 SGDLS, CDR2 YYNGEE. This CDR3 has 14 amino acids. Trimming pared 6 bases from V and 0 bases from J, leaving 10 bases between. The CDR3 DNA sequence: TGTGCCAGCAAGCCGACGGACTCCTACAATGAGCAGTTCTTC. It yields the protein CASKPTDSYNEQFF.

The genes are TRBV5-1 and TRBJ2-5; TRBD1 is a possible D gene (7 bases). Germline V gene data show CDR1 as SGHRS and CDR2 as YFSETQ. V lost 4 bases to trimming and J lost 5 bases, with 21 bases between them. The CDR3 extends over 16 amino acids. The CDR3 here is CASSPGGGALGETQYF. The CDR3 bases are TGCGCCAGCAGCCCCGGAGGGGGCGCGTTGGGGGAGACCCAGTACTTC.

This clone was observed once. This chain uses TRBV27 with TRBJ2-1; D is perhaps TRBD2 (6 bases). Trimming stripped 8 bases from V and 4 bases from J, with 15 bases between. Germline V gene data show CDR1 as MNHEY and CDR2 as SMNVEV (reference sequence). CDR3 size: 14 residues. In DNA, the CDR3 is TGTGCCAGCCCCCTGGCAGGGACTTACAATGAGCAGTTCTTC. This sequence encodes CASPLAGTYNEQFF.

V gene TRBV6-5 combines with J gene TRBJ1-6, with D tentatively TRBD1 (6 bases). CDR1 and CDR2 from the germline V gene are MNHEY and SVGAGI. The CDR3 loop spans 16 amino acids. The V gene lost 2 bases and the J gene lost 7 bases, with 15 bases spanning the gap. The CDR3 protein is CASSYTLSTGNSPLHF. CDR3 coding DNA: TGTGCCAGCAGTTACACCCTATCGACAGGAAATTCACCCCTCCACTTT.